These T cell receptor beta chains were read from a single sample in a study of identical twins. TCRdb itself ran the 5' RACE reads through MiXCR, one entry per CDR3 protein. This sample has fewer than 900,000 distinct CDR3 sequences; around 20% occur once, and the top ten carry approximately 4.5%. This same sample was also taken into another study, of T cells expressing NK-cell markers.

Sequences were obtained from PBMCs. Receptors originate from a woman between 18 and 30 years old in good health. CDR3s include the opening cysteine and the closing phenylalanine or tryptophan. Each record gives: J gene, V gene, D gene, clone size, CDR3 protein, CDR3 DNA. D genes are given only for firm matches. The size field is filled for only some rows; it gives once, few, many or a size class.

J: TRBJ2-1; V: TRBV11-1; D: TRBD2; size: few; CDR3: CASSLGSLGREGLMDEQFF; DNA: TGTGCCAGCAGCTTAGGCTCCCTCGGGCGGGAGGGCCTTATGGATGAGCAGTTCTTC
J: TRBJ2-7; V: TRBV15; D: TRBD2; size: -; CDR3: CATSSGGEQYF; DNA: TGTGCCACCAGCTCCGGGGGGGAGCAGTACTTC
J: TRBJ2-7; V: TRBV20-1; D: -; size: -; CDR3: CSAKYSYEQYF; DNA: TGCAGTGCCAAGTATTCCTACGAGCAGTACTTC
J: TRBJ1-1; V: TRBV10-3; D: TRBD1; size: -; CDR3: CAISPGGTEAFF; DNA: TGTGCCATCAGTCCAGGGGGCACTGAAGCTTTCTTT
J: TRBJ1-2; V: TRBV12-3/TRBV12-4; D: -; size: -; CDR3: CASSFVGVGYTF; DNA: TGTGCCAGCAGTTTCGTAGGGGTCGGCTACACCTTC
J: TRBJ2-1; V: TRBV12-3/TRBV12-4; D: -; size: few; CDR3: CASRLPFTGSEQFF; DNA: TGTGCCAGCAGGTTACCCTTTACAGGTAGCGAGCAGTTCTTC
J: TRBJ1-1; V: TRBV7-9; D: -; size: many; CDR3: CASSLAPGTEAFF; DNA: TGTGCCAGCAGTTTGGCCCCGGGCACTGAAGCTTTCTTT
J: TRBJ2-7; V: TRBV5-1; D: TRBD2; size: few; CDR3: CASSQSGSAGETTYEQYF; DNA: TGCGCCAGCAGCCAAAGCGGGAGTGCCGGGGAAACAACCTACGAGCAGTACTTC
J: TRBJ1-3; V: TRBV12-3/TRBV12-4; D: -; size: few; CDR3: CASKRTASGNTIYF; DNA: TGTGCCAGCAAGCGGACAGCTAGTGGAAACACCATATATTTT
J: TRBJ2-2; V: TRBV7-2; D: -; size: few; CDR3: CASSLAFGELFF; DNA: TGTGCCAGCAGCTTAGCTTTTGGGGAGCTGTTTTTT
J: TRBJ2-5; V: TRBV12-3/TRBV12-4; D: TRBD2; size: few; CDR3: CASRLMKGLAGETQYF; DNA: TGTGCCAGCAGGCTTATGAAGGGACTAGCGGGAGAGACCCAGTACTTC
J: TRBJ2-1; V: TRBV3-1; D: TRBD2; size: -; CDR3: CASSRTGGQNEQFF; DNA: TGTGCCAGCAGCCGGACGGGGGGGCAGAATGAGCAGTTCTTC
J: TRBJ2-5; V: TRBV29-1; D: -; size: many; CDR3: CSALTRHPETQYF; DNA: TGCAGCGCTCTTACCCGACACCCAGAGACCCAGTACTTC
J: TRBJ2-1; V: TRBV6-2/TRBV6-3; D: -; size: -; CDR3: CASSYGGPYNEQFF; DNA: TGTGCCAGCAGTTACGGGGGGCCCTACAATGAGCAGTTCTTC
J: TRBJ2-5; V: TRBV5-4; D: TRBD2; size: once; CDR3: CASSPSSGKWGETQYF; DNA: TGTGCCAGCAGCCCCTCTAGCGGGAAATGGGGAGAGACCCAGTACTTC
J: TRBJ2-3; V: TRBV20-1; D: -; size: few; CDR3: CSARPDSSDTQYF; DNA: TGCAGTGCTAGACCGGACAGTTCAGATACGCAGTATTTT
J: TRBJ2-7; V: TRBV2; D: -; size: few; CDR3: CASRGSQDEQYF; DNA: TGTGCCAGCAGGGGCAGCCAGGACGAGCAGTACTTC
J: TRBJ2-3; V: TRBV6-1; D: -; size: -; CDR3: CASSTLRGPKPSTDTQYF; DNA: TGTGCCAGCAGTACCCTCCGGGGCCCTAAACCTAGCACAGATACGCAGTATTTT
J: TRBJ2-7; V: TRBV7-9; D: TRBD1; size: few; CDR3: CASSSTGDRIYEQYF; DNA: TGTGCCAGCAGCTCCACGGGGGACAGGATCTACGAGCAGTACTTC
J: TRBJ2-3; V: TRBV5-1; D: -; size: many; CDR3: CASKGQDTDTQYF; DNA: TGCGCCAGCAAAGGGCAAGACACAGATACGCAGTATTTT
J: TRBJ2-7; V: TRBV11-2; D: -; size: many; CDR3: CASSLNQVVEQYF; DNA: TGTGCCAGCAGCTTAAACCAGGTCGTCGAGCAGTACTTC
J: TRBJ2-1; V: TRBV20-1; D: -; size: many; CDR3: CSARSDYTNEQFF; DNA: TGCAGTGCTAGAAGTGACTATACCAATGAGCAGTTCTTC
J: TRBJ2-1; V: TRBV7-2; D: TRBD2; size: few; CDR3: CASSPGTSTNEQFF; DNA: TGTGCCAGCAGCCCCGGGACTAGTACGAATGAGCAGTTCTTC
J: TRBJ2-7; V: TRBV28; D: -; size: few; CDR3: CASSRLRGLSTYEQYF; DNA: TGTGCCAGCAGCCGCCTCAGGGGTCTTTCTACCTACGAGCAGTACTTC
J: TRBJ2-3; V: TRBV10-2; D: -; size: -; CDR3: CASSETGLTDTQYF; DNA: TGCGCCAGCAGTGAGACAGGGCTTACAGATACGCAGTATTTT
J: TRBJ1-1; V: TRBV5-1; D: -; size: few; CDR3: CASSLGGGRMNTEAFF; DNA: TGCGCCAGCAGCTTGGGGGGGGGGCGGATGAACACTGAAGCTTTCTTT
J: TRBJ1-1; V: TRBV21-1; D: -; size: few; CDR3: CASSIVGTEAFF; DNA: TGTGCCAGCAGCATCGTCGGGACTGAAGCTTTCTTT
J: TRBJ2-7; V: TRBV7-2; D: -; size: -; CDR3: CASSLRQANYEQYF; DNA: TGTGCCAGCAGCTTACGGCAGGCTAACTACGAGCAGTACTTC
J: TRBJ2-7; V: TRBV12-3/TRBV12-4; D: -; size: few; CDR3: CASSLRQIENEQYF; DNA: TGTGCCAGCAGTTTACGCCAAATTGAAAACGAGCAGTACTTC
J: TRBJ2-4; V: TRBV29-1; D: -; size: -; CDR3: CSVGWRFARENIQYF; DNA: TGCAGCGTGGGGTGGAGATTCGCTAGGGAAAACATTCAGTACTTC
J: TRBJ2-7; V: TRBV15; D: TRBD2; size: -; CDR3: CATSRGPGTSSNEQYF; DNA: TGTGCCACCAGCAGAGGACCCGGGACTAGCAGTAACGAGCAGTACTTC
J: TRBJ1-3; V: TRBV12-3/TRBV12-4; D: -; size: -; CDR3: CASSFERNTIYF; DNA: TGTGCCAGCAGTTTCGAGAGAAACACCATATATTTT
J: TRBJ2-2; V: TRBV12-3/TRBV12-4; D: -; size: few; CDR3: CASTAEGFTGELFF; DNA: TGTGCCAGCACCGCAGAGGGGTTCACCGGGGAGCTGTTTTTT
J: TRBJ1-2; V: TRBV5-6; D: -; size: -; CDR3: CASSLQIGYGYTF; DNA: TGTGCCAGCAGCTTGCAGATAGGGTACGGCTACACCTTC
J: TRBJ2-3; V: TRBV15; D: TRBD1; size: -; CDR3: CATSSTQPGQVTDTQYF; DNA: TGTGCCACCAGCTCCACCCAACCGGGACAGGTTACAGATACGCAGTATTTT
J: TRBJ2-1; V: TRBV4-3; D: TRBD2; size: few; CDR3: CASALAGGSSYNEQFF; DNA: TGCGCCAGTGCACTAGCGGGGGGAAGCTCCTACAATGAGCAGTTCTTC
J: TRBJ2-7; V: TRBV5-1; D: -; size: few; CDR3: CASREGRSLTYEQYF; DNA: TGCGCCAGCAGAGAGGGGAGATCTCTAACCTACGAGCAGTACTTC
J: TRBJ2-5; V: TRBV9; D: TRBD2; size: -; CDR3: CASSVDPAGKETQYF; DNA: TGTGCCAGCAGCGTAGACCCAGCGGGGAAAGAGACCCAGTACTTC
J: TRBJ2-3; V: TRBV18; D: TRBD2; size: -; CDR3: CASSPQSGGGTDTQYF; DNA: TGTGCCAGCTCACCACAGTCGGGGGGGGGAACAGATACGCAGTATTTT
J: TRBJ2-6; V: TRBV11-2; D: -; size: -; CDR3: CASSFMAAGVLSGANVLTF; DNA: TGTGCCAGCAGCTTTATGGCGGCTGGCGTACTCTCTGGGGCCAACGTCCTGACTTTC
J: TRBJ2-3; V: TRBV6-1; D: -; size: few; CDR3: CASTTVDRTDTQYF; DNA: TGTGCCAGCACCACAGTGGATCGCACAGATACGCAGTATTTT